This T cell receptor (beta chain) is from a study of blood T cell repertoires in COVID-19. Study summary: COVID-19 samples from acute and convalescent phases originated in the United States, Italy and Spain.

Clones were read by immunoSEQ multiplex PCR, and TCRdb kept only the in-frame ones, dropping some. Of 200,000 to 250,000 clones listed, approximately 90% are singletons. This study enrolled people aged roughly 18 to 89 from approximately 25 US geographic areas. The germline V gene has CDR1 SSHAT and CDR2 FNYEAQ (reference sequence). The V gene end was trimmed by 6 bases and the J gene end by 3 bases; junction bases not matched to a gene: 7. The CDR3 runs 16 residues. The chain recombines TRBV7-7 with TRBJ2-1, with 11 nucleotides matching TRBD2. The receptor comes from a man aged 25-45 years who had recovered from COVID-19. The sequenced sample was PBMCs or T cells enriched from blood (not recorded which). The CDR3 here is CASSLIAGGYYNEQFF. The CDR3 coding sequence is TGTGCCAGCAGTCTAATAGCGGGAGGGTACTACAATGAGCAGTTCTTC.